The rows below give T cell receptor beta chains drawn from one sample of a study of Ad26.COV2.S vaccination and SARS-CoV-2 variants. Only in-frame clones appear in the TCRdb table, and some are missing; sequencing was by immunoSEQ multiplex PCR. Of about 350,000 clones listed, 75% to 90% are singletons. The sequencing here drew on peripheral blood, taken in a trial of Ad26.COV2.S vaccine versus placebo. The receptors originated from a person between 18 and 65 years old who received the Ad26.COV2.S COVID-19 vaccine or a placebo. Both conserved end residues are part of each CDR3. Each record gives: V gene, D gene, CDR3 length, CDR3 protein. A D gene is named only where the DNA matches it firmly.

TRBV6-5 | - | 15 | CASSYGTSRAYEQYF
TRBV7-9 | - | 13 | CASTSGTFGELFF
TRBV27 | - | 12 | CASSPGGLAAFF
TRBV28 | - | 13 | CASRRTRNYGYTF
TRBV6-5 | - | 14 | CASRGDSGANVLTF
TRBV27 | TRBD2 | 12 | CASSDFSGEQFF
TRBV10-3 | TRBD1 | 17 | CAISESSWDRGYQPQHF
TRBV6-2/TRBV6-3 | - | 14 | CASSSRGIRYGYTF
TRBV28 | - | 12 | CASSLGRGAQIF
TRBV27 | - | 12 | CASSYKTGELFF
TRBV11-2 | - | 16 | CASSSTHLTRYYGYTF
TRBV21-1 | - | 14 | CASSATGGSYEQYF
TRBV5-5 | - | 17 | CASSLHSNRDSYNEQFF
TRBV9 | - | 13 | CASSELPNTEAFF
TRBV28 | TRBD2 | 15 | CASRLGAGGRNEQFF
TRBV7-9 | TRBD2 | 19 | CASSSSRLAGTSSYNEQFF
TRBV4-2 | TRBD1 | 17 | CASSQVFETGDLGELFF
TRBV6-5 | - | 15 | CASSYIPLSNGGYTF
TRBV27 | - | 16 | CASSPGIRGHNTEAFF
TRBV28 | - | 14 | CASSLSPSSYEQYF
TRBV9 | TRBD2 | 18 | CASSPLPASGSRTDTQYF
TRBV18 | - | 12 | CASSEVGDEQYF
TRBV19 | TRBD1 | 20 | CASPERPGQALFLAGNTIYF
TRBV28 | - | 13 | CASWRDGDQPQHF
TRBV5-1 | - | 15 | CASSGKQGAAYEQYF
TRBV19 | TRBD1 | 19 | CASSITSGTGGLRDYGYTF
TRBV24-1 | TRBD2 | 15 | CATSETGTRTFEQYF
TRBV4-3 | - | 14 | CASSLAVWTGELFF
TRBV27 | TRBD1 | 15 | CASRHEGAWNSPLHF
TRBV30 | - | 14 | CAYLRDLSRVEAFF
TRBV2 | - | 14 | CASTGVPHPIIAFF
TRBV19 | TRBD2 | 14 | CATTTSGDRNEQFF
TRBV28 | - | 16 | CASSLSEDWNSYEQYF
TRBV7-2 | TRBD2 | 12 | CASSPPGLEQFF
TRBV11-2 | TRBD1 | 15 | CASSSRQGTIREQYF